This T cell receptor beta chain was documented in a study of human T cells and chemical hapten exposure. Study-level information: Sensitization was performed using 2% DPC on an approximately 2 cm by approximately 2 cm upper inner arm skin site. Study results and caveats: Expanded TCR counts at PT1 were positively correlated with the patch test score. TCRs exceeding a frequency of 1 in 1000 stayed unchanged under DPC sensitization.

TCRdb called the RACE reads again in MiXCR, with one record for every CDR3 protein. The sample includes about 85,000 distinct CDR3 sequences, about 9.9% of them seen just once. The V gene lost 4 bases and the J gene lost 6 bases, with 15 bases spanning the gap. Germline CDR1 and CDR2: SQVTM and ANQGSEA. CDR3 length: 13 amino acids. Remarks on this clonotype: Its antigen is not known.

The time point: patch test 2, 6 weeks after DPC sensitization. Treatment given: therapeutic diphenylcyclopropenone sensitization with weekly scalp DPC. The study enrolled 18 to 70-year-old alopecia patients suitable for DPC. V and J are TRBV29-1 and TRBJ1-1; perhaps TRBD1 as D (5 bases). The TCR comes from a man younger than 35 with alopecia areata. Some clones in this sample may be carry-over from other donors' samples. The sample in question was whole blood, obtained in connection with sensitization to the hapten diphenylcyclopropenone (DPC). The CDR3 is CSVAEGIGAEAFF. DNA of the CDR3: TGCAGCGTTGCGGAGGGGATAGGGGCTGAAGCTTTCTTT.